This section outlines one T cell receptor beta chain sequence together with its context. The CDR3 sequence is 13 residues long. Trimming took 0 bases from V and 6 from J; bases not matched to a gene: 2. Looked up from germline, CDR1 is GTSNPN and CDR2 is SVGIG (reference sequence). Via MiXCR, TCRdb re-called the 5' RACE reads, giving one row per CDR3 protein. Of roughly 200,000 distinct CDR3 sequences in the sample, around 15% were seen once. The sample is drawn from a study of T-cell memory formation after mild COVID-19. This receptor was obtained from an adult woman who had mild COVID-19 (a few samples of this study predate the infection). Cell type and time point are not known. This chain joins TRBV30 and TRBJ1-1; 9 nucleotides agree with TRBD1. Sequences were obtained from PBMCs or a T cell subset sorted from them (not recorded which). CDR3 region: CAWSVRDRAEAFF. For the CDR3, the DNA is TGTGCCTGGAGTGTGCGGGACAGGGCTGAAGCTTTCTTT.